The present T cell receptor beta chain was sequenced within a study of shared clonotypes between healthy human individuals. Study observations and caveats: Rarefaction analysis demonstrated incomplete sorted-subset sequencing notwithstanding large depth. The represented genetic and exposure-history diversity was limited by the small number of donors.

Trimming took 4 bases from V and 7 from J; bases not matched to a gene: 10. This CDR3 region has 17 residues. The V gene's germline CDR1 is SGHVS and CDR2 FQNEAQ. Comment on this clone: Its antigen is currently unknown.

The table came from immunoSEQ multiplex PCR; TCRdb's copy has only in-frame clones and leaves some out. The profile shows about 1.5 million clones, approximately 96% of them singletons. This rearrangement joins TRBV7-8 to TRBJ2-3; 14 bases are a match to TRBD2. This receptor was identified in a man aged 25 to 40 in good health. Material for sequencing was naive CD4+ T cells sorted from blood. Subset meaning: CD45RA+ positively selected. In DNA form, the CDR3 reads TGTGCCAGCAGCTGGCCTGTGACTAGCGGGAGGGCAAATACGCAGTATTTT. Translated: CASSWPVTSGRANTQYF.